Detailed here is one T cell receptor beta chain. Antigen: not known. This entry is derived from a study of monozygotic twins with inflammatory bowel disease. The study, taken as a whole, reports: Compared with healthy co-twins, IBD patients showed reduced TCRbeta repertoire diversity by inverse Simpson. The authors found no support for a single strong IBD-associated signal or clonotype. Healthy twins shared more clonotypes with others than IBD patients, most markedly active ones.

Via template switching, UMIs carrying a 6-nucleotide sample barcode were introduced. TCRdb re-called the 5' RACE reads and catalogs CDR3 proteins one per entry, DNA excluded. This sample contains 150,000 to 200,000 distinct CDR3 sequences. There are 14 residues in the CDR3. Looked up from germline, CDR1 is KGHSH and CDR2 is LQKENI. Sequenced material: blood. The chain is built from TRBV18 and TRBJ2-2. This clonotype was sampled from a human donor with ulcerative colitis or Crohn's disease, or a healthy co-twin of an affected twin (not recorded which). The chain's CDR3 is CASSPPGGSWELFF.